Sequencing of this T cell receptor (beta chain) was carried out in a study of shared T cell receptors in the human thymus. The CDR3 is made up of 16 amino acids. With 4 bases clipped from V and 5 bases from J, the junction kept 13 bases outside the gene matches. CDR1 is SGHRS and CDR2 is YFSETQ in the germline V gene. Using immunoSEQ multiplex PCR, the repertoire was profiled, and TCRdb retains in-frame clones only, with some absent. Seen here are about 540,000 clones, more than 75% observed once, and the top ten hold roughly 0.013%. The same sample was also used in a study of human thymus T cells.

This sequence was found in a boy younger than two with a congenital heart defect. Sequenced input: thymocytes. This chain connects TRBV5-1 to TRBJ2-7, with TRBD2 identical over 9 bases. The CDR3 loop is CASSPGGGRAPHEQYF. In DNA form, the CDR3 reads TGCGCCAGCAGCCCGGGGGGCGGGAGGGCCCCACACGAGCAGTACTTC.